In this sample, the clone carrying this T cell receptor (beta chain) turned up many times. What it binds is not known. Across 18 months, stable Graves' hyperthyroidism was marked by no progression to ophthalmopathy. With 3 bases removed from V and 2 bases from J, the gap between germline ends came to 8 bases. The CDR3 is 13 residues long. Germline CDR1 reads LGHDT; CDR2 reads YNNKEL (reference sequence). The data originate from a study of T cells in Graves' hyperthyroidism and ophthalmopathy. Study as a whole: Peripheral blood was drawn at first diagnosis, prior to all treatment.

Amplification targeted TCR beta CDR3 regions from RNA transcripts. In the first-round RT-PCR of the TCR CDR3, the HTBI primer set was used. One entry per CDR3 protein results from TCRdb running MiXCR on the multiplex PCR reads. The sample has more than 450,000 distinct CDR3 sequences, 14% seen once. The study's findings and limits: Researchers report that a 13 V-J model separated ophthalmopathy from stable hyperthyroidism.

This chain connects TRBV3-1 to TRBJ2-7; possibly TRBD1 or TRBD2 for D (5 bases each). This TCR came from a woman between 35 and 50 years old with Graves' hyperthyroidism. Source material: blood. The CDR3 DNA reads TGTGCCAGCAGCCAGGGACGGACCTACGAGCAGTACTTC. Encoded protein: CASSQGRTYEQYF.